This TCR beta chain comes out of a study of blood T cell repertoires in COVID-19. Original processing methods: Nucleated cell number was recorded as an estimate derived from reference gene primer amplification. Libraries were prepared by immunoSEQ multiplex PCR; TCRdb keeps only in-frame clonotypes and omits some of them. V, J and clone size were drawn from that table, and D and trimming were deduced from the DNA. The sample consists of about 26,000 clones, around 90% of them appearing once. Germline trimming cut 1 base from V and 4 bases from J; bases unmatched to any gene: 4. The CDR3 runs 15 residues. Germline V CDR1 and CDR2: LNHDA, SQIVND (reference sequence).

The receptor comes from a human donor in a cohort sampled during active COVID-19. The V gene is TRBV19, the J gene TRBJ1-5; 7 positions agree with TRBD1. Material for sequencing was peripheral blood. The CDR3: CASSIADRENQPQHF. CDR3 bases: TGTGCCAGTAGTATAGCAGACAGGGAGAATCAGCCCCAGCATTTT. Complete variable domain (other parts from reference TRBV19 and TRBJ1-5): DGGITQSPKYLFRKEGQNVTLSCEQNLNHDAMYWYRQDPGQGLRLIYYSQIVNDFQKGDIAEGYSVSREKKESFPLTVTSAQKNPTAFYLCASSIADRENQPQHFGDGTRLSIL.